The 32 T cell receptor beta chains below come from one sample, sequenced in a study of blood T cell repertoires in COVID-19 (dated by TCRdb to the early 2020s). Library creation used the immunoSEQ multiplex PCR assay. The table comes from immuneACCESS by way of TCRdb, which keeps in-frame sequences with V and J called. Part of the clones is missing from these tables; in studies checked, under half for an unresolved V gene and the rest for unknown reasons. The sample table contains about 48,000 clones; only one count was recorded for about nine tenths of them. The ten largest clones capture around a quarter of the sample. Sequenced material: peripheral blood. These receptors originate from an elderly woman with acute or convalescent COVID-19.

The chain links TRBV30 to TRBJ1-1; D may be TRBD1 (5 bases). Trimming left V 2 bases short and J 11 bases short, with 15 bases between. Germline V gives CDR1 GTSNPN, CDR2 SVGIG (reference sequence). The CDR3 extends over 12 amino acids. This chain's CDR3 is CAWSFTGYEAFF. The DNA for the CDR3 is TGTGCCTGGAGTTTTACAGGTTATGAGGCTTTCTTT.

This clone was picked up one time. CDR3 DNA sequence: TGTGCCAGCAGCTTAGGGACAAACCTTCCCTACGAGCAGTACTTC. This sequence encodes CASSLGTNLPYEQYF. The rearrangement links TRBV7-9 to TRBJ2-7; D perhaps matches TRBD1 (5 bases). V was cut by 1 base and J by 2 bases, with 12 bases left in between. There are 15 residues in the CDR3. Germline CDR1 reads SEHNR; CDR2 reads FQNEAQ (reference sequence). The full variable domain, in which reference TRBV7-9 and TRBJ2-7 provide the parts outside the CDR3, is DTGVSQNPRHKITKRGQNVTFRCDPISEHNRLYWYRQTLGQGPEFLTYFQNEAQLEKSRLLSDRFSAERPKGSFSTLEIQRTEQGDSAMYLCASSLGTNLPYEQYFGPGTRLTVT.

This clone was recorded once. V usage is TRBV5-1 and J usage is TRBJ2-1; a weak D match, TRBD1 (7 bases). V was shortened by 7 bases and J by 5 bases, with 19 bases between the two germline ends. Germline CDR1 is SGHRS and CDR2 is YFSETQ. CDR3 size: 15 residues. CDR3 loop: CASHRQGGQNNEQFF. For the CDR3, the DNA is TGCGCCAGCCACCGACAGGGAGGCCAGAACAATGAGCAGTTCTTC.

V gene TRBV5-1 combines with J gene TRBJ1-4, with TRBD1 matching over 7 bases. V shed 1 base, J shed 8 bases, and the junction held 11 bases outside the gene matches. The CDR3 loop spans 16 amino acids. Germline values: CDR1 SGHRS, CDR2 YFSETQ. The CDR3, as DNA: TGCGCCAGCAGCTTGCAAGAACAGGGGCTAAGCGAAAAACTGTTTTTT. It codes for CASSLQEQGLSEKLFF.

This rearrangement joins TRBV5-5 to TRBJ1-1; D perhaps matches TRBD1 (5 bases). Germline V gene lookup returns CDR1 SGHKS and CDR2 YYEKEE (reference sequence). There are 18 residues in the CDR3. V lost 0 bases, J lost 5 bases, and 23 bases lay in between. The DNA for the CDR3 is TGTGCCAGCAGCTTGGTTTCAGGCGGCCCTAGGGGTGGGACTGAAGCTTTCTTT. Protein sequence: CASSLVSGGPRGGTEAFF.

The genes are TRBV28 and TRBJ1-6; 7 nucleotides line up with TRBD1. The trim removed 5 bases at V and 0 bases at J, leaving 10 bases unmatched. CDR1 is MDHEN, CDR2 SYDVKM, per germline. The CDR3 is made up of 18 amino acids. The CDR3 DNA reads as TGTGCCAGCAGTACCATAGGACAGGCGAGCTCCTATAATTCACCCCTCCACTTT. Its translation is CASSTIGQASSYNSPLHF.

The J gene is TRBJ2-1, the V gene TRBV7-2; 8 bases align to TRBD2. Germline trimming cut 8 bases from V and 4 bases from J; bases unmatched to any gene: 10. Germline V CDR1 and CDR2: SGHTA, FQGNSA. This CDR3 is built from 15 residues. CDR3 bases: TGTGCCAGCTCCAATAGCGGGGCATATTACAATGAGCAGTTCTTC. This codes for CASSNSGAYYNEQFF.

This clone was seen only once. The V and J genes are TRBV6-5 and TRBJ1-1; D is unresolved. The V gene's germline CDR1 is MNHEY and CDR2 SVGAGI. The length of the CDR3 is 12 residues. Trimming left V 8 bases short and J 5 bases short, with 12 bases between. The CDR3 region has the DNA TGTGCCAGCGGACTAATTGGGACTGAAGCTTTCTTT. Translation: CASGLIGTEAFF.

The chain carries TRBV6-1 and TRBJ1-3; a possible D gene is TRBD1 (5 bases). This CDR3 has 17 amino acids. Per germline, CDR1 MNHNS and CDR2 SASEGT. V gave up 0 bases and J gave up 0 bases, with 12 bases separating them. The CDR3, as DNA: TGTGCCAGCAGTGAAGCTCCGGCAGGGTACTCTGGAAACACCATATATTTT. Amino acid sequence: CASSEAPAGYSGNTIYF.

This clone was picked up one time. The chain has TRBV10-2 and TRBJ1-2; D possibly corresponds to TRBD1 (5 bases). Germline CDR1 is WSHSY and CDR2 is SAAADI. This CDR3 has 13 amino acids. Deletions cut 3 bases from V and 2 bases from J, with 7 bases between. CDR3 sequence reads: CASSDAGNYGYTF. The CDR3 bases are TGCGCCAGCAGTGACGCAGGGAACTATGGCTACACCTTC.

This clone was detected once. V and J are TRBV6-5 and TRBJ1-5; 7 bases agree with TRBD1. The CDR3 is made up of 15 amino acids. Germline V lookup: CDR1 MNHEY, CDR2 SVGAGI. V lost 5 bases, J lost 2 bases, and 6 bases stayed unmatched. The CDR3 spells CASSHDRAGNQPQHF. Here the CDR3 DNA reads TGTGCCAGCAGTCATGACAGGGCCGGCAATCAGCCCCAGCATTTT.

This chain joins TRBV6-5 and TRBJ1-5, with D uncertain. Germline V gene sequence: CDR1 MNHEY, CDR2 SVGAGI. The CDR3 is made up of 15 amino acids. Trimming left V 5 bases short and J 0 bases short, with 11 bases between. The CDR3 coding sequence is TGTGCCAGCAGTAATAACAGATATAGCAATCAGCCCCAGCATTTT. It codes for CASSNNRYSNQPQHF.

The V and J genes are TRBV7-2 and TRBJ2-1; 7 bases line up with TRBD1. Per the germline V gene, CDR1 is SGHTA and CDR2 is FQGNSA. V lost 1 base and J lost 4; bases outside the gene matches: 1. This CDR3 has 14 residues. DNA of the CDR3: TGTGCCAGCAGCTTAGGGGGACAGTACAATGAGCAGTTCTTC. This gives the protein CASSLGGQYNEQFF.

The chain has TRBV6-5 and TRBJ2-1, with D perhaps TRBD1 (6 bases). Deletions cut 10 bases from V and 4 bases from J, with 17 bases between. Germline loops: CDR1 MNHEY, CDR2 SVGAGI. This CDR3 contains 14 residues. The CDR3 sequence: CAIVDRSEYNEQFF. DNA for the CDR3: TGTGCCATCGTAGACAGGTCGGAGTACAATGAGCAGTTCTTC.

This clone has just one count. V is TRBV19 and J is TRBJ1-1; 7 nucleotides line up with TRBD1. This CDR3 comprises 15 residues. V lost 6 bases to trimming and J lost 2 bases; unmatched junction nucleotides: 9. CDR1 and CDR2 (germline): LNHDA, SQIVND (reference sequence). CDR3 residues: CASSFDHRGNTEAFF. CDR3 DNA: TGTGCCAGTAGCTTTGACCACAGGGGAAACACTGAAGCTTTCTTT.

This clone was counted a few times. V gene TRBV4-1 combines with J gene TRBJ1-6, with a weak D call TRBD1 (6 bases). Trimming shortened V by 6 bases and J by 7 bases, and 19 bases separated the two germline ends. The germline V gene has CDR1 MGHRA and CDR2 YSYEKL. This CDR3 region has 16 residues. DNA of the CDR3: TGCGCCAGCAGACCCATAACAGGGCCGGGGAATTCACCCCTCCACTTT. Encoded protein: CASRPITGPGNSPLHF.

The chain uses TRBV3-1 (or the pseudogene TRBV3-2) and TRBJ2-5; D is possibly TRBD2 (6 bases). The length of the CDR3 is 13 residues. Looked up from germline, CDR1 is LGHDT and CDR2 is YNNKEL (reference sequence). V lost 6 bases and J lost 5, with 13 bases in between. For the CDR3, the DNA is TGTGCCAGCAGGAGGGGACTTATCGAGACCCAGTACTTC. It yields the protein CASRRGLIETQYF.

The chain joins TRBV15 to TRBJ1-3; TRBD1 aligns across 8 bases. Trimming removed 1 base from V and 7 bases from J; junction bases left unmatched: 3. This CDR3 has 14 amino acids. Per germline, CDR1 LNHNV and CDR2 YYDKDF (reference sequence). CDR3 nucleotide sequence: TGTGCCACCAGCAGAGGGGCAGGGGGCAACACCATATATTTT. Protein product: CATSRGAGGNTIYF. Together with reference TRBV15 and TRBJ1-3, the CDR3 gives the full variable domain: DAMVIQNPRYQVTQFGKPVTLSCSQTLNHNVMYWYQQKSSQAPKLLFHYYDKDFNNEADTPDNFQSRRPNTSFCFLDIRSPGLGDTAMYLCATSRGAGGNTIYFGEGSWLTVV.

The chain has TRBV5-1 and TRBJ2-7, with TRBD1 matching 7 bases. The J segment lost 4 bases and the V segment lost 4 bases, leaving 8 bases of the junction unmatched. The CDR3 is made up of 14 amino acids. CDR1 is SGHRS, CDR2 YFSETQ, per germline. CDR3 DNA sequence: TGCGCCAGCAGCCCCGGGACAGCGGATTACGAGCAGTACTTC. Protein product: CASSPGTADYEQYF.

CDR3: CASTDRAEQETQYF. The CDR3 DNA sequence: TGTGCCAGCACGGACAGGGCAGAGCAAGAGACCCAGTACTTC. This sequence joins TRBV19 and TRBJ2-5; 8 bases are shared with TRBD1. The CDR3 consists of 14 residues. With V trimmed by 9 bases and J by 2 bases, 8 bases remained unmatched. The germline CDR1 and CDR2 sequences are LNHDA and SQIVND (reference sequence). The whole variable domain, filled in from reference TRBV19 and TRBJ2-5, reads DGGITQSPKYLFRKEGQNVTLSCEQNLNHDAMYWYRQDPGQGLRLIYYSQIVNDFQKGDIAEGYSVSREKKESFPLTVTSAQKNPTAFYLCASTDRAEQETQYFGPGTRLLVL.

This chain uses TRBV2 with TRBJ1-1; TRBD1 might be the D (5 bases). CDR3 length equals 15 residues. Germline CDR1 SNHLY, CDR2 FYNNEI. V lost 7 bases and J 1 base, leaving 16 bases between the germline ends. CDR3 amino acids: CASTEQGGANTEAFF. The CDR3 DNA is TGTGCCAGCACCGAGCAGGGAGGTGCGAACACTGAAGCTTTCTTT.

The chain carries TRBV5-8 and TRBJ2-1, with D uncertain. With 4 bases removed from V and 3 bases from J, the gap between germline ends came to 8 bases. CDR1 and CDR2 from the germline V gene are SGHTS and YDEGEE. The CDR3 is 13 residues long. CDR3 residues: CASSGGSYNEQFF. The DNA of the CDR3 is TGTGCCAGCAGCGGCGGTAGCTACAATGAGCAGTTCTTC. Using reference TRBV5-8 and TRBJ2-1 for the parts outside the CDR3, the full variable domain is EAGVTQSPTHLIKTRGQQATLRCSPISGHTSVYWYQQALGLGLQFLLWYDEGEERNRGNFPPRFSGRQFPNYSSELNVNALELEDSALYLCASSGGSYNEQFFGPGTRLTVL.

The V gene is TRBV28, the J gene TRBJ1-1, with 8 bases identical to TRBD1. CDR3 size: 18 residues. Germline V gene data show CDR1 as MDHEN and CDR2 as SYDVKM. Trimming took 1 base from V and 6 from J; bases not matched to a gene: 16. CDR3 sequence reads: CASSLLSRGRAGDAEAFF. The CDR3 bases are TGTGCCAGCAGTTTATTATCCAGGGGGCGCGCGGGGGATGCTGAAGCTTTCTTT.

Comment on this clone: The sample holds other DNA sequences that translate to the same CDR3. The rearrangement joins TRBV5-1 to TRBJ1-1, with TRBD1 matching 11 bases. Looked up from germline, CDR1 is SGHRS and CDR2 is YFSETQ. V lost 5 bases and J lost 4; bases outside the gene matches: 4. The CDR3 loop spans 14 amino acids. CDR3 nucleotides: TGCGCCAGCAGTTCCGGGACAGGGGGCACTGAAGCTTTCTTT. Its translation is CASSSGTGGTEAFF.

The chain has TRBV7-9 and TRBJ1-5; 8 nucleotides align to TRBD1. Germline CDR1 SEHNR, CDR2 FQNEAQ (reference sequence). This CDR3 contains 14 residues. The ends lost 5 bases at V and 6 bases at J; junction bases unmatched: 6. The CDR3 loop reads CASSPTGGSQPQHF. As DNA, the CDR3 is TGTGCCAGCAGCCCTACAGGGGGGAGTCAGCCCCAGCATTTT. The full variable domain, with the rest looked up from reference TRBV7-9 and TRBJ1-5, is DTGVSQNPRHKITKRGQNVTFRCDPISEHNRLYWYRQTLGQGPEFLTYFQNEAQLEKSRLLSDRFSAERPKGSFSTLEIQRTEQGDSAMYLCASSPTGGSQPQHFGDGTRLSIL.

This chain uses TRBV6-5 with TRBJ1-1; possible D gene TRBD1, 5 bases. V lost 6 bases, J lost 3 bases, and 11 bases lay in between. CDR1 and CDR2 from the germline V gene are MNHEY and SVGAGI. The CDR3 is 13 amino acids. This CDR3 is CASRSRGDTEAFF. In nucleotides, the CDR3 is TGTGCCAGCAGGTCCCGGGGGGACACTGAAGCTTTCTTT.

V is TRBV3-1 (or the pseudogene TRBV3-2) and J is TRBJ2-3; D is possibly TRBD1 (5 bases). The CDR3 has 15 amino acids. Per the germline V gene, CDR1 is LGHDT and CDR2 is YNNKEL (reference sequence). V gave up 1 base and J gave up 5 bases, with 13 bases separating them. The CDR3 spells CASSQGPGLGDTQYF. The CDR3 DNA reads as TGTGCCAGCAGCCAAGGGCCAGGGCTCGGAGATACGCAGTATTTT.

The chain links TRBV5-1 to TRBJ2-7; 8 nucleotides align to TRBD2. Germline V lookup: CDR1 SGHRS, CDR2 YFSETQ. V lost 0 bases and J lost 3; bases outside the gene matches: 5. CDR3 size: 15 residues. The CDR3 loop reads CASSLGSAGGYEQYF. DNA of the CDR3: TGCGCCAGCAGCTTGGGCTCGGCGGGGGGCTACGAGCAGTACTTC.

This chain links TRBV20-1 with TRBJ2-5; the D is unclear. The CDR3 totals 11 residues. V shed 3 bases and J shed 5 bases, with 7 bases lying between them. CDR1 is DFQATT, CDR2 SNEGSKA, per germline (reference sequence). The CDR3 DNA is TGCAGTGCTAGTCCCCGGGAGACCCAGTACTTC. Translating gives CSASPRETQYF.

The V call is TRBV5-1, the J call TRBJ2-3, with a weak D call TRBD1 (6 bases). The CDR3 has 16 amino acids. Germline assignment: CDR1 SGHRS and CDR2 YFSETQ. Trimming removed 0 bases at V and 2 bases at J, with 13 bases between. The CDR3 spells CASSLEGDTITDTQYF. CDR3 DNA: TGCGCCAGCAGCTTGGAAGGGGACACAATCACAGATACGCAGTATTTT.

In this sample, this clone turned up once. This sequence joins TRBV18 and TRBJ1-1; D call uncertain. V was trimmed by 2 bases and J by 5 bases, leaving 15 bases between them. Germline loops: CDR1 KGHSH, CDR2 LQKENI. The CDR3 contains 15 residues. The CDR3 protein is CASSPTERLKTEAFF. The CDR3 region has the DNA TGTGCCAGCTCACCAACTGAGAGGTTAAAGACTGAAGCTTTCTTT.

Written as DNA, the CDR3 is TGTGCCAGCAGCCAAGAAGGAATGGGGACAGGGGGTAGAGAGACCCAGTACTTC. Its protein is CASSQEGMGTGGRETQYF. The genes are TRBV14 and TRBJ2-5; 11 positions match TRBD1. V gave up 0 bases and J gave up 4 bases; unmatched junction bases: 10. The CDR3 has 18 residues. Germline V gene data show CDR1 as SGHDN and CDR2 as FVKESK.